The 27 T cell receptor beta chains given below trace back to one sample, sequenced in a study of T-cell memory formation after mild COVID-19. TCRdb independently ran MiXCR on the 5' RACE reads; one entry per CDR3 protein. Counted here are about 340,000 distinct CDR3 sequences, about 16% occurring once; the ten biggest clones make up approximately 20%. Sequenced sample: PBMCs or a T cell subset sorted from them (not recorded which). All receptors derive from a man between 18 and 29 years old who had mild COVID-19 (a few samples of this study predate the infection). Cell type and time point are not known.

The chain uses TRBV4-1 and TRBJ2-1; the D gene is possibly TRBD2 (5 bases). Germline lookup yields CDR1 MGHRA and CDR2 YSYEKL. This CDR3 region has 15 residues. V dropped 2 bases and J dropped 0 bases, with 8 bases sitting between them. CDR3 sequence reads: CASSQSGSSYNEQFF. CDR3 DNA: TGCGCCAGCAGCCAATCGGGGAGCTCCTACAATGAGCAGTTCTTC.

This clonotype has only a few counts. This rearrangement joins TRBV7-2 to TRBJ1-1; D might be TRBD1 (6 bases). V lost 5 bases and J 0 bases, leaving 10 bases between the germline ends. Germline-derived CDR1 and CDR2 are SGHTA and FQGNSA. This CDR3 region has 14 residues. The CDR3 DNA is TGTGCCAGCAGCCCTAGACAGGTGAACACTGAAGCTTTCTTT. It specifies CASSPRQVNTEAFF.

This clonotype was detected a few times. The chain carries TRBV6-5 and TRBJ2-2, with a tentative D call TRBD2 (5 bases). V lost 2 bases and J lost 5, with 9 bases in between. The length of the CDR3 is 14 residues. Per the germline V gene, CDR1 is MNHEY and CDR2 is SVGAGI. The CDR3 DNA follows: TGTGCCAGCAGTTACAGCGGCGGAACCGGGGAGCTGTTTTTT. This gives the protein CASSYSGGTGELFF.

The chain links TRBV6-1 to TRBJ2-7; 8 bases fit TRBD1. Germline V CDR1 and CDR2: MNHNS, SASEGT. J lost 1 base, V lost 8 bases, and 7 bases had no gene match. This CDR3 is built from 14 residues. The CDR3 DNA reads as TGTGCCAGCCGGTTCCACAGGGGGTCCTACGAGCAGTACGTC. It encodes CASRFHRGSYEQYV.

The CDR3 DNA sequence: TGTGCCAGCAGCTTCGACAGGGCTTACACCGGGGAGCTGTTTTTT. Translation: CASSFDRAYTGELFF. The chain combines TRBV11-1 with TRBJ2-2; 7 nucleotides match TRBD1. CDR1 and CDR2 from the germline V gene are SGHAT and FQDESV (reference sequence). The CDR3 covers 15 residues. Trimming removed 3 bases from V and 3 bases from J; junction bases left unmatched: 4.

This rearrangement joins TRBV4-1 to TRBJ2-1, with D perhaps TRBD2 (5 bases). CDR3 length equals 14 residues. In germline, CDR1 is MGHRA, CDR2 YSYEKL. V lost 2 bases and J 4 bases, leaving 9 bases between the germline ends. In nucleotides, the CDR3 is TGCGCCAGCAGCCAATACTGGACTTACAATGAGCAGTTCTTC. Protein: CASSQYWTYNEQFF.

In this sample, this clonotype turned up once. The J gene is TRBJ1-2, the V gene TRBV20-1; 7 nucleotides line up with TRBD1. CDR1 is DFQATT and CDR2 is SNEGSKA in the germline V gene (reference sequence). The CDR3 sequence is 13 residues long. V lost 6 bases and J lost 6; bases outside the gene matches: 10. Written as DNA, the CDR3 is TGCAGTGCGCCTCCCGGGACAGAGAATGGCTACACCTTC. Translated, it gives CSAPPGTENGYTF.

This clonotype showed up just a few times. The chain uses TRBV9 and TRBJ1-3; tentative D call: TRBD1 (5 bases). This CDR3 has 17 residues. V lost 3 bases to trimming and J lost 4 bases, with 20 bases between them. The germline V gene encodes CDR1 SGDLS and CDR2 YYNGEE. For the CDR3, the DNA is TGTGCCAGCAGCGATTCGTCCGGGACCGCTTTCGGAAACACCATATATTTT. It specifies CASSDSSGTAFGNTIYF.

This clonotype was counted a few times. J is TRBJ2-1 and V is TRBV6-5, with D perhaps assigned TRBD1 or TRBD2 (5 bases each). V gave up 5 bases and J gave up 5 bases, with 13 bases separating them. CDR3 length equals 14 residues. The V gene's germline CDR1 is MNHEY and CDR2 SVGAGI. The CDR3 region is CASSLPGRNNEQFF. The CDR3 region has the DNA TGTGCCAGCAGTCTCCCGGGACGGAACAATGAGCAGTTCTTC.

At least ten counts were recorded for this clonotype. The rearrangement uses TRBV7-2 and TRBJ2-7; 9 bases are a match to TRBD1. V shed 5 bases, J shed 6 bases, and the junction held 11 bases outside the gene matches. Germline assignment: CDR1 SGHTA and CDR2 FQGNSA. This CDR3 region has 15 residues. This CDR3 is CASSPSGDRAVEQYV. CDR3 bases: TGTGCCAGCAGCCCAAGTGGGGACAGGGCCGTCGAGCAGTACGTC.

The chain recombines TRBV4-3 with TRBJ1-1, with a weak D call TRBD1 (6 bases). With 0 bases removed from V and 3 bases from J, the gap between germline ends came to 11 bases. CDR1 is LGHNA and CDR2 is YSLEER in the germline V gene. This CDR3 contains 15 residues. The CDR3 sequence: CASSQDGGRDTEAFF. CDR3 DNA sequence: TGCGCCAGCAGCCAAGATGGGGGCCGGGACACTGAAGCTTTCTTT.

This clonotype was picked up many times. The gene calls are TRBV4-2 and TRBJ1-1, with TRBD1 identical over 7 bases. Germline trimming cut 1 base from V and 6 bases from J; bases unmatched to any gene: 11. The germline CDR1 and CDR2 sequences are LGHNA and YNFKEQ. There are 16 residues in the CDR3. The CDR3 coding sequence is TGTGCCAGCAGCCAAGCCCCCACTTTACAGGGGTCTGAAGCTTTCTTT. This sequence encodes CASSQAPTLQGSEAFF.

This chain links TRBV6-5 with TRBJ2-1; weak D call: TRBD1 (6 bases). This CDR3 is 13 amino acids long. The germline V gene has CDR1 MNHEY and CDR2 SVGAGI. Between the trimmed V and J ends, which lost 6 bases and 4 bases, there was a span of 10 bases. The CDR3 protein is CASRTGPYNEQFF. The CDR3 nucleotides read TGTGCCAGCAGGACAGGTCCATACAATGAGCAGTTCTTC.

This clonotype was recorded only once. This rearrangement joins TRBV4-1 to TRBJ2-5, with TRBD2 matching over 7 bases. The CDR3 has 16 residues. Germline V gene data show CDR1 as MGHRA and CDR2 as YSYEKL. The ends lost 0 bases at V and 4 bases at J; junction bases unmatched: 8. DNA of the CDR3: TGCGCCAGCAGCCAAGAACGAGCGGGGATTCGAGAGACCCAGTACTTC. This encodes CASSQERAGIRETQYF.

This chain connects TRBV12-3 or TRBV12-4 to TRBJ1-2; 9 bases are a match to TRBD1. The CDR3 consists of 18 residues. With 6 bases clipped from V and 4 bases from J, the junction kept 18 bases outside the gene matches. The CDR3 sequence: CASSPYFGQGLGGYGYTF. CDR3 nucleotides: TGTGCCAGCAGCCCCTATTTCGGACAGGGGTTGGGGGGCTATGGCTACACCTTC.

This clonotype occurred a few times. The CDR3 DNA is TGTGCCACCAGCAGATTTGGGACTAGCGGCACAGATACGCAGTATTTT. Amino acid sequence: CATSRFGTSGTDTQYF. The chain has TRBV15 and TRBJ2-3, with 10 bases aligning to TRBD2. The CDR3 runs to 16 residues. The trim removed 2 bases at V and 1 base at J, leaving 3 bases unmatched. The germline CDR1 and CDR2 sequences are LNHNV and YYDKDF (reference sequence).

Ten or more counts support this clonotype. V is TRBV7-3 and J is TRBJ2-5; D tentatively fits TRBD1 or TRBD2 (5 bases each). V lost 6 bases, J lost 1 base, and 9 bases lay in between. CDR1 and CDR2 from the germline V gene are SGHTA and FQGTGA. The CDR3 has 13 amino acids. The CDR3 DNA is TGTGCCAGCAGTGCCGGGGCCCAAGAGACCCAGTACTTC. It is translated as CASSAGAQETQYF.

The chain carries TRBV6-5 and TRBJ1-2; TRBD1 might be the D (5 bases). Trimming took 2 bases from V and 8 from J, leaving 15 bases between them. CDR3 size: 14 residues. Germline values: CDR1 MNHEY, CDR2 SVGAGI. The CDR3 here is CASSYGTHAGGYTF. The DNA for the CDR3 is TGTGCCAGCAGTTACGGGACCCACGCGGGGGGCTACACCTTC.

This clonotype was seen a handful of times. The chain links TRBV2 to TRBJ1-2, with a weak D call TRBD1 (5 bases). Per the germline V gene, CDR1 is SNHLY and CDR2 is FYNNEI. V was clipped by 3 bases and J by 6 bases, with 8 bases between them. This CDR3 is built from 12 residues. DNA of the CDR3: TGTGCCAGCAGTGAGGGGCCTAATGGCTACACCTTC. Its protein is CASSEGPNGYTF.

The V and J genes are TRBV29-1 and TRBJ1-3; no clear D. Germline values: CDR1 SQVTM, CDR2 ANQGSEA. The germline V and J ends were trimmed by 4 bases and 0 bases, with 4 bases remaining between them. There are 12 residues in the CDR3. CDR3 loop: CSVVPSGNTIYF. As DNA, the CDR3 is TGCAGCGTTGTGCCCTCTGGAAACACCATATATTTT.

The gene calls are TRBV4-1 and TRBJ2-1; D is perhaps TRBD2 (5 bases). The germline gives CDR1 MGHRA, CDR2 YSYEKL. The CDR3 runs 14 residues. The V end lost 0 bases, the J end lost 3 bases, and 6 bases lay between the germline ends. The CDR3 DNA reads as TGCGCCAGCAGCCAAGACGGGGTCTACAATGAGCAGTTCTTC. Amino acid sequence: CASSQDGVYNEQFF.

The rearrangement uses TRBV2 and TRBJ1-2, with a tentative D call TRBD1 (5 bases). This CDR3 contains 16 residues. Per the germline V gene, CDR1 is SNHLY and CDR2 is FYNNEI. Trimming removed 2 bases from V and 4 bases from J, with 17 bases in between. The CDR3 spells CASSERAGGLSYGYTF. CDR3 coding DNA: TGTGCCAGCAGTGAACGGGCGGGGGGACTAAGCTATGGCTACACCTTC.

The sample holds a few counts of this clonotype. The V gene is TRBV2, the J gene TRBJ1-6; TRBD1 is a possible D gene (6 bases). Germline V lookup: CDR1 SNHLY, CDR2 FYNNEI. The length of the CDR3 is 15 residues. Trimming shortened V by 4 bases and J by 8 bases, and 15 bases separated the two germline ends. In DNA, the CDR3 is TGTGCCAGCAGTGTGGACAGCCCGATGGATTCACCCCTCCACTTT. Amino acids: CASSVDSPMDSPLHF.

This clonotype has a count of ten or more. This rearrangement joins TRBV9 to TRBJ2-2, with TRBD1 identical over 10 bases. V lost 6 bases and J lost 4; bases outside the gene matches: 21. The CDR3 totals 20 residues. The germline V gene has CDR1 SGDLS and CDR2 YYNGEE. The CDR3 DNA reads TGTGCCAGCATCAAATATCTCTCTCGACCCGGGACAGGGGCCACCGGGGAGCTGTTTTTT. Its protein product is CASIKYLSRPGTGATGELFF.

A few counts support this clonotype. V usage is TRBV7-2 and J usage is TRBJ2-5, with D tentatively TRBD2 (7 bases). Germline V CDR1 and CDR2: SGHTA, FQGNSA. The CDR3 spans 13 residues. V lost 5 bases, J lost 4 bases, and 11 bases lay in between. The CDR3 DNA is TGTGCCAGCAGCAGGGGGGAGGGAGAGACCCAGTACTTC. It codes for CASSRGEGETQYF.

The chain carries TRBV6-5 and TRBJ2-5; D is undetermined. The ends were cut back, 6 bases at V and 5 bases at J, with 13 bases in the middle. The CDR3 loop spans 13 amino acids. Germline V gene lookup returns CDR1 MNHEY and CDR2 SVGAGI. DNA of the CDR3: TGTGCCAGCAGGGCGGTGGACGACGAGACCCAGTACTTC. Translating gives CASRAVDDETQYF.

Many counts were recorded for this clonotype. The rearrangement links TRBV12-3 or TRBV12-4 to TRBJ2-7; TRBD2 matches 14 bases. The CDR3 totals 16 residues. V lost 4 bases, J lost 2 bases, and 4 bases stayed unmatched. CDR3 DNA: TGTGCCAGCAGTTCGGGACTAGCGGGGGAACCCTACGAGCAGTACGTC. It encodes CASSSGLAGEPYEQYV.